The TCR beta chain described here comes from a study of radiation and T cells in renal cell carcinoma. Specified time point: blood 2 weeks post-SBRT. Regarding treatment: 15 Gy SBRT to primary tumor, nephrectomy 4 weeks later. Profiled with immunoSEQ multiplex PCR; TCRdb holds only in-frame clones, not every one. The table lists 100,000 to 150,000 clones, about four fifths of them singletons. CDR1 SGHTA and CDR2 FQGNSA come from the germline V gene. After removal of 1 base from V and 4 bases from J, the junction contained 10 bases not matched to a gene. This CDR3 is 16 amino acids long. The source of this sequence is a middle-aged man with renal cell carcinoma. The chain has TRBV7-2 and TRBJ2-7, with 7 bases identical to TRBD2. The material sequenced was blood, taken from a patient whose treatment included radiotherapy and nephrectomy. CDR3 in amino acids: CASSLGPIAGQYEQYF. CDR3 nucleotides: TGTGCCAGCAGCTTAGGCCCGATAGCGGGTCAATACGAGCAGTACTTC.